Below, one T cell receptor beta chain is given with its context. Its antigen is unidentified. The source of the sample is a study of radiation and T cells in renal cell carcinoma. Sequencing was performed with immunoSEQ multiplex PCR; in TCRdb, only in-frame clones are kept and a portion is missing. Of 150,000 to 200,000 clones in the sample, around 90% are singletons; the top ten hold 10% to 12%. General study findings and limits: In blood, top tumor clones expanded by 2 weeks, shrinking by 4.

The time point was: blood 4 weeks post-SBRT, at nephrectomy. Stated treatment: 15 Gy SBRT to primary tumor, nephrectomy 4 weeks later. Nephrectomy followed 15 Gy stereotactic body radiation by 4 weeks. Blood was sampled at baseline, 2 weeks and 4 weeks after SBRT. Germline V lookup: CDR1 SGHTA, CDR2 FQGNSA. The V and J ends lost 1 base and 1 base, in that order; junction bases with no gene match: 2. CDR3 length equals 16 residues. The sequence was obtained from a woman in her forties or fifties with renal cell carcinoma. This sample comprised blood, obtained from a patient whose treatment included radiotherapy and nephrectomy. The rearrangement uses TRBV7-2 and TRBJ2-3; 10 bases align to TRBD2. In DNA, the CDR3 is TGTGCCAGCAGCTTAGTTGGGACTAGCGGCACAGATACGCAGTATTTT. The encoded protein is CASSLVGTSGTDTQYF.